These T cell receptor beta chains were read from a single sample in a study of response to subunit inactivated influenza vaccine. TCRdb used MiXCR to reprocess the RT-PCR reads, holding one entry per CDR3 protein. The repertoire holds about half a million distinct CDR3 sequences, about 25% seen once, with about 1.9% in the top ten. The sample here was CD4+ T cells sorted from PBMCs, taken 4 to 6 days after vaccination. The origin of the receptors is a middle-aged man who received an inactivated influenza vaccine. Each CDR3 is given with its conserved first and last residue. The D gene is left open where the match is weak. The size field is filled for only some rows; it gives once, few, many or a size class.

j_call clone_size v_call d_call cdr3_nt cdr3_aa
TRBJ1-6 NA TRBV5-5 NA TGTGCCAGCAGCAACCCTCCGTCACCCCTCCACTTT CASSNPPSPLHF
TRBJ2-5 NA TRBV14 TRBD1 TGTGCCAGCAGCCGTAGGACAGGGTTCAAGTACCAAGAGACCCAGTACTTC CASSRRTGFKYQETQYF
TRBJ1-2 NA TRBV12-3/TRBV12-4 NA TGTGCCAGCAGTTTGTTAGTACGGACAAGGAAAAACTATGGCTACACCTTC CASSLLVRTRKNYGYTF
TRBJ1-5 NA TRBV10-3 NA TGTGCCACCCGACCCGGGACACCCCCCGGGACCCAGCATTTT CATRPGTPPGTQHF
TRBJ2-1 NA TRBV29-1 TRBD1 TGCAGCGCTGACAGGGGCAACAATGAGCAGTTCTTC CSADRGNNEQFF
TRBJ2-1 NA TRBV7-2 TRBD2 TGTGCCAGCAGCTTTTTCGGACTAGCGGAGCAGTTCTTC CASSFFGLAEQFF
TRBJ1-5 NA TRBV20-1 NA TGCAGTGCTAGTAACGGATTTGGCAATCAGCCCCAGCATTTT CSASNGFGNQPQHF
TRBJ1-4 NA TRBV5-6 TRBD1 TGTGCCAGCAGCTGGGACAGAGCCGAAAAACTGTTTTTT CASSWDRAEKLFF
TRBJ1-6 many TRBV5-1 TRBD1 TGCGCCAGCAGCGTGGGCGGGACAGGGGGCGAATTTATCCACTTT CASSVGGTGGEFIHF
TRBJ1-2 few TRBV5-6 NA TGTGCCAGCAGTAGGGACACCTCCCAGCGCCACTATGGCTACACCTTC CASSRDTSQRHYGYTF
TRBJ2-1 few TRBV18 NA TGTGCCAGCTCACCACCGATGAGTCCCTACAATGAGCAGTTCTTC CASSPPMSPYNEQFF
TRBJ2-3 few TRBV15 TRBD2 TGTGCCACCAGCAGAGGAAGCAGCGGGGCAGATACGCAGTATTTT CATSRGSSGADTQYF
TRBJ2-4 few TRBV12-3/TRBV12-4 TRBD1 TGTGCCAGCAGTTTACGTGGGACAGGGGGCGGCATTCAGTACTTC CASSLRGTGGGIQYF
TRBJ2-3 NA TRBV20-1 NA TGCAGTGCTAGAGAGAGGGACCATTTAGTGGGTGCGACGCAGTATTTT CSARERDHLVGATQYF
TRBJ2-2 NA TRBV2 NA TGTGCCAGCAGCAAGGACCGGATACCGAACACCGGGGAGCTGTTTTTT CASSKDRIPNTGELFF
TRBJ1-2 few TRBV12-3/TRBV12-4 NA TGTGCCAGCACCTTAAGGGGTTCCAACTATGGCTACACCTTC CASTLRGSNYGYTF
TRBJ2-7 few TRBV7-2 TRBD2 TGTGCCAGCAGCGGACTAGCGGCTATCTACGAGCAGTACTTC CASSGLAAIYEQYF
TRBJ2-3 many TRBV29-1 TRBD2 TGCAGCGTTAATCCAGCGGGAGGGGGCACAGATACGCAGTATTTT CSVNPAGGGTDTQYF
TRBJ2-7 NA TRBV20-1 TRBD1 TGCAGTGCTCCAAGGACAGGACACTACGAGCAGTACTTC CSAPRTGHYEQYF
TRBJ2-7 few TRBV20-1 TRBD1 TGCAGTGCCAACCGGGACAGCTCCTACGAGCAGTACTTC CSANRDSSYEQYF
TRBJ1-1 NA TRBV29-1 NA TGCAGCGTTGAAAGGGACTTTGCGAGGACTGAAGCTTTCTTT CSVERDFARTEAFF
TRBJ2-7 many TRBV5-1 NA TGCGCCAGCAGCTTGGATCCAGGGGCCATTTCCTACGAGCAGTACTTC CASSLDPGAISYEQYF